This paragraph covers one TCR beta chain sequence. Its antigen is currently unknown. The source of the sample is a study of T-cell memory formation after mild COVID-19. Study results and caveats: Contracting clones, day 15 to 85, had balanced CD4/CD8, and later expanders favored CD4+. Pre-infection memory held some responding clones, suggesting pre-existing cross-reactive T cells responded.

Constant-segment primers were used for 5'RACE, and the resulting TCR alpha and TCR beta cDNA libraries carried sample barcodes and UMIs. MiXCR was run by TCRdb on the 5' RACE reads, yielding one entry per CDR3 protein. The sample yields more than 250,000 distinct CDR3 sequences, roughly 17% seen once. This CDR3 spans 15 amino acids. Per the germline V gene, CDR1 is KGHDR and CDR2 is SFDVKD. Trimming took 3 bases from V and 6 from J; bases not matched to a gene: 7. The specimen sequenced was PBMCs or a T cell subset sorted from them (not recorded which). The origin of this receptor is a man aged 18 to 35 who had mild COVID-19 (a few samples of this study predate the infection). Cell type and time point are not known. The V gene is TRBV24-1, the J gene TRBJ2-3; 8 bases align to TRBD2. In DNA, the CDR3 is TGTGCCACCAGTGATCCGGGGGGGGCCCCCGATACGCAGTATTTT. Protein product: CATSDPGGAPDTQYF.